Shown below are 29 T cell receptor beta chains from a single sample sequenced in a study of neurological immune-mediated disorders. TCRdb recomputed calls from the 5' RACE reads with MiXCR, one row per CDR3 protein. Of over 45,000 distinct CDR3 sequences in the sample, approximately 5.8% were seen once. Sequenced: CD4+ T cells from blood. These receptors were obtained from a woman under 30 with multiple sclerosis.

There are many counts of this clonotype. CDR3 nucleotide sequence: TGTGCCAGCTCACCAATACTAGGACAGAACACTGAAGCTTTCTTT. This translates into CASSPILGQNTEAFF. The chain has TRBV18 and TRBJ1-1; a possible D gene is TRBD1 (5 bases). Germline-derived CDR1 and CDR2 are KGHSH and LQKENI. Trimming stripped 2 bases from V and 1 base from J, with 11 bases between. The CDR3 runs to 15 residues.

This clonotype came up many times. The rearrangement joins TRBV28 to TRBJ2-1; no clear D gene. The germline V gene encodes CDR1 MDHEN and CDR2 SYDVKM. Between the trimmed V and J ends, which lost 11 bases and 0 bases, there was a span of 14 bases. CDR3 length: 14 residues. The CDR3 loop reads CAATTRSSYNEQFF. CDR3 bases: TGTGCCGCCACCACAAGGTCCTCCTACAATGAGCAGTTCTTC.

This clonotype appeared a few times. The chain combines TRBV5-1 with TRBJ2-7; no clear D gene. Germline V gene sequence: CDR1 SGHRS, CDR2 YFSETQ. V lost 0 bases, J lost 4 bases, and 8 bases lay in between. The CDR3 sequence is 13 residues long. The CDR3 protein is CASSLANHYEQYF. As DNA, the CDR3 is TGCGCCAGCAGCTTGGCCAATCATTACGAGCAGTACTTC.

This clonotype has a single count. V usage is TRBV7-3 and J usage is TRBJ1-1; D is undetermined. Between the trimmed V and J ends, which lost 6 bases and 1 base, there was a span of 12 bases. CDR1 SGHTA and CDR2 FQGTGA come from the germline V gene. This CDR3 contains 14 residues. Written as DNA, the CDR3 is TGTGCCAGCAGTGCACCTATGGGGAACACTGAAGCTTTCTTT. As protein: CASSAPMGNTEAFF. The full variable domain, in which reference TRBV7-3 and TRBJ1-1 provide the parts outside the CDR3, is GAGVSQTPSNKVTEKGKYVELRCDPISGHTALYWYRQSLGQGPEFLIYFQGTGAADDSGLPNDRFFAVRPEGSVSTLKIQRTERGDSAVYLCASSAPMGNTEAFFGQGTRLTVV.

This clonotype was detected ten times or more. The chain joins TRBV12-3 or TRBV12-4 to TRBJ1-1; weak D call: TRBD1 (6 bases). This CDR3 is built from 14 residues. V lost 4 bases, J lost 0 bases, and 9 bases lay in between. In nucleotides, the CDR3 is TGTGCCAGCAGTTCGACAGGTCTGAACACTGAAGCTTTCTTT. Its translation is CASSSTGLNTEAFF.

This clonotype occurred many times. The V and J genes are TRBV5-6 and TRBJ1-2; D call uncertain. Germline CDR1 and CDR2: SGHDT and YYEEEE. The CDR3 consists of 11 residues. The V end was cut by 8 bases, the J end by 5 bases, with 10 bases between. The CDR3 reads CASPIVYGYTF. CDR3 nucleotide sequence: TGTGCCAGTCCGATCGTATATGGCTACACCTTC.

This clonotype was detected many times. This rearrangement joins TRBV4-3 to TRBJ2-1; D not resolved. V was shortened by 0 bases and J by 3 bases, with 9 bases between the two germline ends. This CDR3 contains 15 residues. Germline loops: CDR1 LGHNA, CDR2 YSLEER. The CDR3 region has the DNA TGCGCCAGCAGCCAAGATCTGGGCAGCTACAATGAGCAGTTCTTC. It encodes CASSQDLGSYNEQFF.

This clonotype was seen many times. The V call is TRBV18, the J call TRBJ2-1; D remains ambiguous. V was trimmed by 2 bases and J by 10 bases, leaving 18 bases between them. The CDR3 contains 15 residues. Germline V gene data show CDR1 as KGHSH and CDR2 as LQKENI. CDR3 coding DNA: TGTGCCAGCTCACCATTGGGTAGTCCGGCAGGCGAGCAGTTCTTC. Protein sequence: CASSPLGSPAGEQFF.

V and J are TRBV20-1 and TRBJ2-1, with D possibly being TRBD1 or TRBD2 (5 bases each). The CDR3 extends over 15 amino acids. The germline gives CDR1 DFQATT, CDR2 SNEGSKA (reference sequence). Trimming took 6 bases from V and 10 from J, leaving 25 bases between them. The CDR3 coding sequence is TGCAGTGCCTTCAGAAAAAGGGGAGTTCCGGTGGAGCAGTTCTTC. Translating it yields CSAFRKRGVPVEQFF.

The table lists this clonotype with many counts. The chain has TRBV12-3 or TRBV12-4 and TRBJ1-2, with no clear D. V lost 2 bases, J lost 3 bases, and 4 bases lay in between. The length of the CDR3 is 12 residues. CDR3 residues: CASSLLDYGYTF. DNA of the CDR3: TGTGCCAGCAGTTTACTCGACTATGGCTACACCTTC.

Many counts were recorded for this clonotype. The J gene is TRBJ1-1, the V gene TRBV6-5; possible D gene TRBD1, 6 bases. This CDR3 is built from 14 residues. The V gene's germline CDR1 is MNHEY and CDR2 SVGAGI. V was cut by 6 bases and J by 2 bases, with 13 bases left in between. The DNA for the CDR3 is TGTGCCAGCAGGTCATGGACAGCAAACACTGAAGCTTTCTTT. It codes for CASRSWTANTEAFF.

The sample holds many counts of this clonotype. The chain joins TRBV12-3 or TRBV12-4 to TRBJ1-3, with D unresolved. The CDR3 runs to 17 residues. Trimming took off 3 bases at V and 0 bases at J, with 15 bases between the two ends. CDR3 in amino acids: CASSLVLAPNSGNTIYF. The CDR3 nucleotides read TGTGCCAGCAGTTTGGTTTTAGCACCAAACTCTGGAAACACCATATATTTT.

Many counts were recorded for this clonotype. The chain carries TRBV28 and TRBJ2-2; tentatively, D is TRBD1 (5 bases). This CDR3 has 16 amino acids. From germline, CDR1 is MDHEN and CDR2 SYDVKM. The ends were cut back, 5 bases at V and 1 base at J, with 14 bases in the middle. This CDR3 reads CASSISRVVNTGELFF. CDR3 nucleotides: TGTGCCAGCAGTATAAGCAGGGTGGTGAACACCGGGGAGCTGTTTTTT.

Ten or more counts support this clonotype. The chain joins TRBV12-3 or TRBV12-4 to TRBJ1-2; the match to TRBD1 covers 7 bases. The CDR3 totals 13 residues. V trimming: 1 base; J trimming: 5 bases; junction bases outside the gene matches: 1. The CDR3 nucleotides read TGTGCCAGCAGTTTAGAGGGGGCTTATGGCTACACCTTC. This gives the protein CASSLEGAYGYTF.

The sample holds many counts of this clonotype. This sequence joins TRBV20-1 and TRBJ1-2, with 7 bases matching TRBD1. This CDR3 spans 14 amino acids. J was trimmed by 4 bases and V by 0 bases; bases with no gene match: 5. The germline V gene encodes CDR1 DFQATT and CDR2 SNEGSKA (reference sequence). The chain's CDR3 is CSARDDAGGYGYTF. In DNA, the CDR3 is TGCAGTGCTAGAGATGACGCAGGGGGCTATGGCTACACCTTC.

This clonotype was seen many times. The chain has TRBV6-2 or TRBV6-3 and TRBJ2-1; D could derive from TRBD1 or TRBD2 (5 bases each). The CDR3 is 13 amino acids. The germline gives CDR1 MNHEY, CDR2 SVGEGT. Trimming left V 8 bases short and J 7 bases short, with 15 bases between. The CDR3 loop is CASSRGRVNEQFF. CDR3 nucleotide sequence: TGTGCCAGCTCCCGGGGCAGGGTGAATGAGCAGTTCTTC.

In its sample, this clonotype was seen many times. The genes are TRBV12-3 or TRBV12-4 and TRBJ2-7; D gene uncertain. The CDR3 runs to 15 residues. V dropped 6 bases and J dropped 2 bases, with 17 bases sitting between them. This CDR3 is CASSPQRMGTYEQYF. In DNA form, the CDR3 reads TGTGCCAGCAGCCCGCAGAGGATGGGGACCTACGAGCAGTACTTC.

This clonotype was counted ten times or more. The chain uses TRBV29-1 and TRBJ2-5, with 7 nucleotides matching TRBD1. This CDR3 region has 13 residues. The V and J ends lost 7 bases and 5 bases, in that order; junction bases with no gene match: 10. Germline V gives CDR1 SQVTM, CDR2 ANQGSEA. The CDR3 is CSAPEGGWETQYF. The CDR3 DNA sequence: TGCAGCGCCCCGGAAGGGGGCTGGGAGACCCAGTACTTC.

This clonotype was seen repeatedly, ten times or more. V is TRBV10-3 and J is TRBJ1-5; D is possibly TRBD1 (5 bases). Germline assignment: CDR1 ENHRY and CDR2 SYGVKD. V was pared by 3 bases and J by 3 bases, with 12 bases between. The CDR3 runs to 15 residues. The CDR3 is CAISDGGGINQPQHF. In DNA, the CDR3 is TGTGCCATCAGTGATGGGGGGGGGATCAATCAGCCCCAGCATTTT.

This clonotype was detected many times. The V and J genes are TRBV7-2 and TRBJ1-1; no firm D call. Trimming pared 2 bases from V and 1 base from J, leaving 5 bases between. Germline V gives CDR1 SGHTA, CDR2 FQGNSA. The CDR3 consists of 13 residues. CDR3 amino acids: CASSLRGNTEAFF. For the CDR3, the DNA is TGTGCCAGCAGCTTACGGGGGAACACTGAAGCTTTCTTT.

This clonotype was recorded many times. V gene TRBV7-9 combines with J gene TRBJ2-3; 11 nucleotides agree with TRBD2. The CDR3 consists of 17 residues. Germline trimming cut 0 bases from V and 3 bases from J; bases unmatched to any gene: 5. Germline CDR1 is SEHNR and CDR2 is FQNEAQ (reference sequence). The CDR3 loop reads CASSLALASGGTDTQYF. DNA for the CDR3: TGTGCCAGCAGCTTAGCGCTGGCTAGCGGGGGGACAGATACGCAGTATTTT.

This clonotype was recorded many times. The chain employs TRBV20-1 and TRBJ1-1; possible D gene TRBD1, 6 bases. The CDR3 is 13 residues long. The germline V gene has CDR1 DFQATT and CDR2 SNEGSKA (reference sequence). The ends were cut back, 6 bases at V and 2 bases at J, with 13 bases in the middle. The CDR3 reads CSALKGVNTEAFF. The CDR3 nucleotides are TGCAGTGCACTTAAGGGGGTTAACACTGAAGCTTTCTTT.

The sample holds many counts of this clonotype. The rearrangement uses TRBV12-3 or TRBV12-4 and TRBJ2-5; D remains unclear. The CDR3 has 13 residues. V gave up 6 bases and J gave up 4 bases, with 12 bases separating them. The CDR3 sequence is CASSSGVRETQYF. DNA of the CDR3: TGTGCCAGCAGCTCGGGTGTTCGAGAGACCCAGTACTTC.

This clonotype showed up many times. V and J are TRBV5-1 and TRBJ1-4, with D unclear. Trimming removed 4 bases from V and 4 bases from J, with 11 bases in between. The CDR3 spans 14 residues. Germline CDR1 is SGHRS and CDR2 is YFSETQ. The CDR3 loop reads CASSVGLINEKLFF. CDR3 bases: TGCGCCAGCAGCGTTGGACTGATTAATGAAAAACTGTTTTTT.

This clonotype was seen a handful of times. The chain employs TRBV29-1 and TRBJ1-1; 9 positions agree with TRBD1. V was pared by 3 bases and J by 3 bases, with 8 bases of the junction left unmatched. The CDR3 sequence is 15 residues long. CDR1 and CDR2 from the germline V gene are SQVTM and ANQGSEA. The CDR3 coding sequence is TGCAGCGTTGAGACCGACAGGGGGGTCGACACTGAAGCTTTCTTT. This codes for CSVETDRGVDTEAFF.

This clonotype was observed many times. The chain employs TRBV12-3 or TRBV12-4 and TRBJ1-1; D gene unclear. With 6 bases removed from V and 0 bases from J, the gap between germline ends came to 14 bases. The CDR3 covers 15 residues. CDR3 sequence (DNA): TGTGCCAGCAGCCCGGTCGGCCGAATGAACACTGAAGCTTTCTTT. As protein: CASSPVGRMNTEAFF.

Turning to this clonotype: At one boundary the junction diverges from the germline segment, which might be a read error. The chain combines TRBV27 with TRBJ1-5; D gene uncertain. This CDR3 contains 16 residues. Germline CDR1 is MNHEY and CDR2 is SMNVEV (reference sequence). For the CDR3, the DNA is TGCACCAGCAGTTCGCTGGGGTGTTCGGGCATGCAGCCCCAGCATTTT. It translates to CTSSSLGCSGMQPQHF.

This clonotype was recorded many times. The chain couples TRBV7-2 to TRBJ2-1, with 7 bases lining up with TRBD2. The germline CDR1 and CDR2 sequences are SGHTA and FQGNSA. With 6 bases clipped from V and 2 bases from J, the junction kept 7 bases outside the gene matches. The CDR3 length is 15 residues. The CDR3 DNA reads as TGTGCCAGCAGGGTGACCGGGACTACCTACAATGAGCAGTTCTTC. It yields the protein CASRVTGTTYNEQFF.

This clonotype was seen at least ten times. This chain joins TRBV12-3 or TRBV12-4 and TRBJ1-4; D gene ambiguous. The CDR3 loop spans 12 amino acids. V dropped 6 bases and J dropped 5 bases, with 7 bases sitting between them. CDR3 sequence (DNA): TGTGCCAGCAGGACATCGAATGAAAAACTGTTTTTT. Translating gives CASRTSNEKLFF.